The 28 T cell receptor beta chains below all came from one sample that was sequenced in a study of CD8+CD57+ T cells in acquired aplastic anemia. According to the study, genomic DNA was the template for TCR beta VDJ and CDR3 profiling. TCRdb ran MiXCR on the reads and lists one entry per CDR3 protein. This table has 150,000 to 170,000 distinct CDR3 sequences, around half appearing once. For sequencing, patients were chosen who had shown expansion of CD8+CD57+ cells by flow cytometry. Sequenced sample: sorted CD4+, CD8+, or CD8+CD57+ T cells (not recorded which) from PBMCs. All receptors derive from a human donor with aplastic anemia.

This clonotype was detected only a few times. CDR3 residues: CASSYRGVHNEQFF. CDR3 nucleotide sequence: TGTGCCAGCAGTTACCGTGGGGTGCACAATGAGCAGTTCTTC. The chain couples TRBV6-2 or TRBV6-3 to TRBJ2-1; D unclear. The V end lost 2 bases, the J end lost 5 bases, and 10 bases lay between the germline ends. CDR1 is MNHEY and CDR2 is SVGEGT in the germline V gene. This CDR3 region has 14 residues.

The genes are TRBV6-5 and TRBJ1-4; D may be TRBD1 (6 bases). The ends were cut back, 0 bases at V and 10 bases at J, with 15 bases in the middle. The CDR3 has 15 amino acids. Germline-derived CDR1 and CDR2 are MNHEY and SVGAGI. The CDR3 region has the DNA TGTGCCAGCAGTTACTCGAGGGGGGTTGATGTAAAACTGTTTTTT. Translated, it gives CASSYSRGVDVKLFF.

By its share, this clonotype is medium-sized. The chain links TRBV20-1 to TRBJ2-6; no reliable D call. V was clipped by 6 bases and J by 4 bases, with 10 bases between them. The CDR3 is made up of 13 amino acids. Germline assignment: CDR1 DFQATT and CDR2 SNEGSKA (reference sequence). CDR3 region: CSAPDDGANVLTF. CDR3 coding DNA: TGCAGTGCCCCAGACGACGGGGCCAACGTCCTGACTTTC.

The V call is TRBV7-3, the J call TRBJ2-7; 9 bases are shared with TRBD2. After removal of 5 bases from V and 3 bases from J, the junction contained 11 bases not matched to a gene. The CDR3 runs 16 residues. Germline V lookup: CDR1 SGHTA, CDR2 FQGTGA. The CDR3 loop is CASSGGGGGAYYEQYF. CDR3 DNA sequence: TGTGCCAGCAGCGGCGGCGGCGGGGGGGCGTACTACGAGCAGTACTTC.

V gene TRBV7-9 combines with J gene TRBJ1-2, with a tentative D call TRBD1 (6 bases). This CDR3 contains 14 residues. Per the germline V gene, CDR1 is SEHNR and CDR2 is FQNEAQ (reference sequence). V was trimmed by 1 base and J by 5 bases, leaving 11 bases between them. The CDR3 DNA reads TGTGCCAGCAGCTTAGAGGGGGGGGCTTATGGCTACACCTTC. Protein product: CASSLEGGAYGYTF.

About this clonotype itself: It may be a read error: a sequence one base away is much more abundant. The V call is TRBV4-2, the J call TRBJ2-3, with 9 positions matching TRBD2. Germline V gene data show CDR1 as LGHNA and CDR2 as YNFKEQ. The CDR3 is 16 amino acids. CDR3 region: CAGSQGERGVADTQYF. Here the CDR3 DNA reads TGTGCCGGCAGCCAAGGCGAGCGGGGGGTTGCAGATACGCAGTATTTT.

V gene TRBV10-1 combines with J gene TRBJ2-3; D ambiguous. CDR1 and CDR2 (germline): WNHNN, SYGVQD (reference sequence). The CDR3 is 15 residues long. The V end was cut by 6 bases, the J end by 6 bases, with 19 bases between. The CDR3 coding sequence is TGCGCCAGCAGCTATCCTGATACCCTCACGGATACGCAGTATTTT. Protein sequence: CASSYPDTLTDTQYF.

This sequence joins TRBV10-2 and TRBJ2-2, with D hard to call. V was shortened by 4 bases and J by 2 bases, with 14 bases between the two germline ends. This CDR3 has 16 residues. The germline V gene encodes CDR1 WSHSY and CDR2 SAAADI. The CDR3 coding sequence is TGCGCCAGCAGTGCATTGAACACAGCTAACACCGGGGAGCTGTTTTTT. Translating gives CASSALNTANTGELFF.

This clonotype showed up just a few times. This sequence joins TRBV19 and TRBJ2-5; D possibly corresponds to TRBD1 (5 bases). Between the trimmed V and J ends, which lost 7 bases and 2 bases, there was a span of 11 bases. Germline V gives CDR1 LNHDA, CDR2 SQIVND (reference sequence). This CDR3 comprises 13 residues. CDR3 DNA sequence: TGTGCCAGTAACAGGTTGGCTCAAGAGACCCAGTACTTC. Amino acid sequence: CASNRLAQETQYF.

This clonotype has at least ten counts. The rearrangement links TRBV4-2 to TRBJ2-2, with D possibly TRBD1 on 6 matching bases. V lost 4 bases to trimming and J lost 1 base, with 13 bases between them. Germline assignment: CDR1 LGHNA and CDR2 YNFKEQ. CDR3 length: 16 amino acids. DNA of the CDR3: TGTGCCAGCAGCCCTGGGGGCGAGTGGAACACCGGGGAGCTGTTTTTT. It encodes CASSPGGEWNTGELFF.

This clonotype was counted many times. This rearrangement joins TRBV24-1 to TRBJ2-3; D tentatively fits TRBD1 or TRBD2 (5 bases each). The CDR3 is 19 amino acids. Deletions cut 0 bases from V and 3 bases from J, with 21 bases between. Germline CDR1 KGHDR, CDR2 SFDVKD. CDR3 nucleotides: TGTGCCACCAGTGATTTGACGCCAGCCGGGGACCATGCGACAGATACGCAGTATTTT. Protein: CATSDLTPAGDHATDTQYF.

There are many counts of this clonotype. V usage is TRBV5-4 and J usage is TRBJ1-2; the D is unclear. The V end lost 1 base, the J end lost 3 bases, and 19 bases lay between the germline ends. The CDR3 is 17 residues long. The germline gives CDR1 SGHNT, CDR2 YYREEE (reference sequence). The CDR3, as DNA: TGTGCCAGCAGCTTGTCTGGCAGGAGGAGGTCCGACTATGGCTACACCTTC. Translating gives CASSLSGRRRSDYGYTF. The whole variable domain, filled in from reference TRBV5-4 and TRBJ1-2, reads ETGVTQSPTHLIKTRGQQVTLRCSSQSGHNTVSWYQQALGQGPQFIFQYYREEENGRGNFPPRFSGLQFPNYSSELNVNALELDDSALYLCASSLSGRRRSDYGYTFGSGTRLTVV.

V and J are TRBV2 and TRBJ2-1; D remains ambiguous. This CDR3 contains 14 residues. Germline CDR1 SNHLY, CDR2 FYNNEI. Trimming cost V 8 bases and J 0 bases, with 11 bases left between them. CDR3 DNA sequence: TGTGCCAGCCCCCGCCAGAGCTCCTACAATGAGCAGTTCTTC. Amino acid sequence: CASPRQSSYNEQFF. The full variable domain, with the rest looked up from reference TRBV2 and TRBJ2-1, is EPEVTQTPSHQVTQMGQEVILRCVPISNHLYFYWYRQILGQKVEFLVSFYNNEISEKSEIFDDQFSVERPDGSNFTLKIRSTKLEDSAMYFCASPRQSSYNEQFFGPGTRLTVL.

The chain has TRBV27 and TRBJ1-1; no reliable D call. V was pared by 6 bases and J by 6 bases, with 11 bases between. This CDR3 is 12 amino acids long. Germline V CDR1 and CDR2: MNHEY, SMNVEV (reference sequence). The CDR3 spells CASSPGRAEAFF. Written as DNA, the CDR3 is TGTGCCAGCAGCCCTGGGAGGGCTGAAGCTTTCTTT.

This clonotype appeared many times. The V and J genes are TRBV12-3 or TRBV12-4 and TRBJ2-3; TRBD2 aligns across 9 bases. The V gene end was trimmed by 1 base and the J gene end by 4 bases; junction bases not matched to a gene: 3. This CDR3 has 15 amino acids. CDR3 nucleotides: TGTGCCAGCAGTTTAGGACTAGCGGTGGCAGATACGCAGTATTTT. Translating gives CASSLGLAVADTQYF.

Concerning this clonotype itself: At one of its ends the junction is not consistent with the germline gene, which may arise from a read error. The chain recombines TRBV6-1 with TRBJ1-4; tentatively, D is TRBD1 (6 bases). CDR1 and CDR2 (germline): MNHNS, SASEGT. The CDR3 runs to 14 residues. The DNA of the CDR3 is TGTGCCAGCGGTGAAGGGGGAACTGCGGAAAAACTGTTTTTT. It translates to CASGEGGTAEKLFF.

The rearrangement links TRBV10-1 to TRBJ2-1; the D gene is possibly TRBD2 (6 bases). CDR1 WNHNN and CDR2 SYGVQD come from the germline V gene (reference sequence). V lost 2 bases and J lost 8, with 13 bases in between. This CDR3 spans 14 amino acids. This CDR3 reads CASSEKLAIHEQFF. Written as DNA, the CDR3 is TGCGCCAGCAGTGAGAAGCTAGCGATCCATGAGCAGTTCTTC.

The J gene is TRBJ2-3, the V gene TRBV24-1, with D unresolved. The CDR3 covers 16 residues. The V end lost 0 bases, the J end lost 1 base, and 10 bases lay between the germline ends. CDR1 and CDR2 (germline): KGHDR, SFDVKD. In DNA, the CDR3 is TGTGCCACCAGTGATTTGCGGTCCGAGGGCACAGATACGCAGTATTTT. Translated: CATSDLRSEGTDTQYF.

A word on this clonotype: At one end, the junction sequence differs from germline, possibly due to a read error. The rearrangement links TRBV19 to TRBJ1-2; D unclear. The CDR3 has 12 amino acids. Germline V gives CDR1 LNHDA, CDR2 SQIVND (reference sequence). CDR3 protein: CASKEAYYSYTF. The DNA of the CDR3 is TGTGCCAGTAAGGAGGCGTACTATAGCTACACCTTC.

The chain uses TRBV29-1 and TRBJ2-7; no reliable D call. The germline gives CDR1 SQVTM, CDR2 ANQGSEA. The V end was cut by 3 bases, the J end by 2 bases, with 8 bases between. This CDR3 comprises 12 residues. CDR3 sequence: CSVEADTYEQYF. The CDR3 nucleotides read TGCAGCGTTGAGGCAGATACCTACGAGCAGTACTTC.

This chain links TRBV19 with TRBJ1-5, with 9 bases matching TRBD1. Per germline, CDR1 LNHDA and CDR2 SQIVND (reference sequence). This CDR3 contains 13 residues. Trimming took 9 bases from V and 2 from J; bases not matched to a gene: 2. The CDR3 nucleotides read TGTGCCAGCAGACAGGGGGGCAATCAGCCCCAGCATTTT. Protein product: CASRQGGNQPQHF.

The chain couples TRBV4-1 to TRBJ2-7; 9 bases agree with TRBD2. CDR1 MGHRA and CDR2 YSYEKL come from the germline V gene. The CDR3 runs 16 residues. The V segment lost 4 bases and the J segment 5 bases; nucleotides outside the gene matches: 12. CDR3 region: CASSPSPAGGRDEQYF. Written as DNA, the CDR3 is TGCGCCAGCAGCCCCTCTCCCGCGGGGGGGCGAGACGAGCAGTACTTC.

The chain has TRBV29-1 and TRBJ2-1, with 7 bases lining up with TRBD2. The germline gives CDR1 SQVTM, CDR2 ANQGSEA. V gave up 5 bases and J gave up 9 bases; unmatched junction bases: 13. This CDR3 region has 14 residues. The CDR3 is CSVTWPGGGSEQFF. In DNA form, the CDR3 reads TGCAGCGTTACGTGGCCGGGAGGTGGTTCTGAGCAGTTCTTC.

This clonotype has a count of ten or more. The V call is TRBV2, the J call TRBJ2-1, with TRBD2 identical over 11 bases. CDR3 length: 16 amino acids. V lost 5 bases to trimming and J lost 4 bases; unmatched junction nucleotides: 7. Germline CDR1 reads SNHLY; CDR2 reads FYNNEI. The CDR3 here is CASSSLGTSGYNEQFF. CDR3 nucleotides: TGTGCCAGCAGTTCGTTAGGGACTAGCGGATACAATGAGCAGTTCTTC.

V usage is TRBV11-2 and J usage is TRBJ2-3; possible D gene TRBD1, 5 bases. This CDR3 comprises 16 residues. Germline V lookup: CDR1 SGHAT, CDR2 FQNNGV. The V end was cut by 4 bases, the J end by 6 bases, with 20 bases between. The CDR3 bases are TGTGCCAGCAGCTCTCCCCCCGATAGGGGTGGCGATACGCAGTATTTT. Its translation: CASSSPPDRGGDTQYF.

The chain joins TRBV29-1 to TRBJ1-1; no clear D gene. Trimming removed 3 bases at V and 9 bases at J, with 11 bases between. This CDR3 spans 11 amino acids. From germline, CDR1 is SQVTM and CDR2 ANQGSEA. CDR3 in amino acids: CSVEVHVKAFF. The CDR3 DNA sequence: TGCAGCGTTGAGGTACACGTTAAAGCTTTCTTT.

The chain is built from TRBV5-1 and TRBJ2-1; 10 bases are shared with TRBD1. Germline lookup yields CDR1 SGHRS and CDR2 YFSETQ. This CDR3 is built from 16 residues. Germline trimming cut 0 bases from V and 8 bases from J; bases unmatched to any gene: 8. CDR3 sequence reads: CASSLGAGQGGYEQFF. In nucleotides, the CDR3 is TGCGCCAGCAGCTTGGGCGCTGGACAGGGGGGATATGAGCAGTTCTTC.

With respect to this clonotype: A much larger clonotype is one base distant, so this may be a read error. CDR3 sequence reads: CASSYSDWSEQLF. The CDR3 region has the DNA TGTGCCAGCAGTTACTCGGACTGGTCAGAGCAGCTCTTC. The rearrangement uses TRBV6-5 and TRBJ2-1, with D tentatively TRBD2 (5 bases). The CDR3 runs to 13 residues. CDR1 and CDR2 from the germline V gene are MNHEY and SVGAGI.